The 11 T cell receptor beta chains presented below share a single source sample, sequenced in a study of T cells after posttransplantation cyclophosphamide. TCRdb's table, derived via immunoSEQ multiplex PCR, lists solely in-frame clones and lacks some. The repertoire holds tens of thousands of clones, with 73% as singletons. Sequenced sample: memory CD4+ T cells sorted from PBMCs. Source of these receptors: a woman in her sixties in good health, CMV-negative, and a related stem cell transplant donor.

This clone has only a few counts. The chain is built from TRBV7-2 and TRBJ2-5; unclear D gene. The CDR3 totals 11 residues. CDR1 and CDR2 from the germline V gene are SGHTA and FQGNSA. With 1 base removed from V and 7 bases from J, the gap between germline ends came to 4 bases. CDR3 nucleotides: TGTGCCAGCAGCTTAGGCGGGACCCAGTACTTC. Its protein is CASSLGGTQYF.

V and J are TRBV7-2 and TRBJ2-1, with a possible D match to TRBD1 (5 bases). The CDR3 is 15 amino acids. CDR1 and CDR2 (germline): SGHTA, FQGNSA. V was shortened by 7 bases and J by 5 bases, with 18 bases between the two germline ends. CDR3 loop: CASTKPPRADNEQFF. As DNA, the CDR3 is TGTGCCAGCACCAAACCCCCCAGGGCAGACAATGAGCAGTTCTTC.

The DNA of the CDR3 is TGTGCCAGCTCGGGTGGCGGTCCGAACACCGGGGAGCTGTTTTTT. Its protein product is CASSGGGPNTGELFF. This sequence joins TRBV18 and TRBJ2-2; D remains unclear. Trimming took off 6 bases at V and 0 bases at J, with 11 bases between the two ends. The CDR3 covers 15 residues. Germline values: CDR1 KGHSH, CDR2 LQKENI.

The chain uses TRBV7-2 and TRBJ2-2; D is ambiguous. Germline V gives CDR1 SGHTA, CDR2 FQGNSA. The CDR3 sequence is 15 residues long. Trimming took 5 bases from V and 0 from J, leaving 10 bases between them. CDR3 in amino acids: CASSRRLANTGELFF. The CDR3 bases are TGTGCCAGCAGCCGACGGCTAGCGAACACCGGGGAGCTGTTTTTT.

This chain uses TRBV30 with TRBJ1-6, with a weak D call TRBD1 (5 bases). The germline CDR1 and CDR2 sequences are GTSNPN and SVGIG (reference sequence). With 2 bases removed from V and 11 bases from J, the gap between germline ends came to 16 bases. The CDR3 consists of 14 residues. CDR3 residues: CAWSPTVRKTPLHF. CDR3 nucleotides: TGTGCCTGGAGTCCGACAGTGAGGAAGACACCCCTCCACTTT.

The CDR3: CASSDGTSGRNEQFF. CDR3 sequence (DNA): TGCGCCAGCAGTGATGGGACTAGCGGGAGGAATGAGCAGTTCTTC. The chain joins TRBV10-2 to TRBJ2-1; 15 nucleotides match TRBD2. The CDR3 extends over 15 amino acids. With V trimmed by 3 bases and J by 7 bases, 1 base remained unmatched. Per germline, CDR1 WSHSY and CDR2 SAAADI.

J is TRBJ2-1 and V is TRBV10-3; D might be TRBD2 (7 bases). Germline V gene sequence: CDR1 ENHRY, CDR2 SYGVKD. V was cut by 9 bases and J by 6 bases, with 18 bases left in between. The CDR3 covers 14 residues. The CDR3 region is CAIRGAGLRNEQFF. The CDR3 nucleotides read TGTGCCATTCGGGGGGCGGGACTTCGCAATGAGCAGTTCTTC.

The table lists this clone with a few counts. The CDR3: CASSAGLTDVNTEAFF. CDR3 sequence (DNA): TGTGCCAGCAGCGCAGGCCTGACGGATGTGAACACTGAAGCTTTCTTT. The rearrangement joins TRBV4-2 to TRBJ1-1; D unresolved. This CDR3 has 16 amino acids. Trimming took off 5 bases at V and 0 bases at J, with 16 bases between the two ends. The germline CDR1 and CDR2 sequences are LGHNA and YNFKEQ.

This sequence joins TRBV28 and TRBJ1-2; 11 bases fit TRBD1. The CDR3 runs to 16 residues. V shed 4 bases and J 6 bases; nucleotides not matched to a gene: 10. From germline, CDR1 is MDHEN and CDR2 SYDVKM. DNA of the CDR3: TGTGCCAGCAGTTCACCGCCGGGACAGGGGGTCGATGGCTACACCTTC. Amino acids: CASSSPPGQGVDGYTF.

The CDR3 DNA follows: TGTGCCAGCAACCTAGGGGGCGCCTCTACAGATACGCAGTATTTT. Residues: CASNLGGASTDTQYF. The rearrangement joins TRBV7-8 to TRBJ2-3; 7 nucleotides agree with TRBD1. Looked up from germline, CDR1 is SGHVS and CDR2 is FQNEAQ. V shed 7 bases and J 3 bases; nucleotides not matched to a gene: 10. CDR3 length equals 15 residues.

This chain connects TRBV10-2 to TRBJ1-1; D call uncertain. Germline CDR1 is WSHSY and CDR2 is SAAADI. The ends were cut back, 3 bases at V and 1 base at J, with 12 bases in the middle. CDR3 size: 15 residues. This CDR3 is CASSDEGVRNTEAFF. CDR3 in DNA: TGCGCCAGCAGTGATGAAGGAGTGAGGAACACTGAAGCTTTCTTT.